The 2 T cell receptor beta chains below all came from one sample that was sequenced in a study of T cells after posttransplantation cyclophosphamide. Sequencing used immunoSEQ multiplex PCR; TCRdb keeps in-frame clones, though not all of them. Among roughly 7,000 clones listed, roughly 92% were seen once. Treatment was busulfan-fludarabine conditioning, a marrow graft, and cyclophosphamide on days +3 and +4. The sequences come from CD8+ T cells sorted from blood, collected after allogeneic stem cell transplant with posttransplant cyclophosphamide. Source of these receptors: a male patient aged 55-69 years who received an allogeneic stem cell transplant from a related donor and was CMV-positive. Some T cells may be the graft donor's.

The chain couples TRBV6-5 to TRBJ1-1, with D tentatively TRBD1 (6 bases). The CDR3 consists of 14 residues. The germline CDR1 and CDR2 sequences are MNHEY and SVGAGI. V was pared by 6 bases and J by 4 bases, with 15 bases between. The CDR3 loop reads CASRSNGGVTEAFF. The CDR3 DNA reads TGTGCCAGCAGATCTAATGGGGGCGTCACTGAAGCTTTCTTT.

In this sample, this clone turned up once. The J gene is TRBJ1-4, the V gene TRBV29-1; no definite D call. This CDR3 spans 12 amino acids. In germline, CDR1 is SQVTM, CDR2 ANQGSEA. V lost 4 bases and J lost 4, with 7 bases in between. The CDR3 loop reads CSVGPSNEKLFF. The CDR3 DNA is TGCAGCGTTGGCCCTAGTAATGAAAAACTGTTTTTT. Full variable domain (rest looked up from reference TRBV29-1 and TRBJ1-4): SAVISQKPSRDICQRGTSLTIQCQVDSQVTMMFWYRQQPGQSLTLIATANQGSEATYESGFVIDKFPISRPNLTFSTLTVSNMSPEDSSIYLCSVGPSNEKLFFGSGTQLSVL.